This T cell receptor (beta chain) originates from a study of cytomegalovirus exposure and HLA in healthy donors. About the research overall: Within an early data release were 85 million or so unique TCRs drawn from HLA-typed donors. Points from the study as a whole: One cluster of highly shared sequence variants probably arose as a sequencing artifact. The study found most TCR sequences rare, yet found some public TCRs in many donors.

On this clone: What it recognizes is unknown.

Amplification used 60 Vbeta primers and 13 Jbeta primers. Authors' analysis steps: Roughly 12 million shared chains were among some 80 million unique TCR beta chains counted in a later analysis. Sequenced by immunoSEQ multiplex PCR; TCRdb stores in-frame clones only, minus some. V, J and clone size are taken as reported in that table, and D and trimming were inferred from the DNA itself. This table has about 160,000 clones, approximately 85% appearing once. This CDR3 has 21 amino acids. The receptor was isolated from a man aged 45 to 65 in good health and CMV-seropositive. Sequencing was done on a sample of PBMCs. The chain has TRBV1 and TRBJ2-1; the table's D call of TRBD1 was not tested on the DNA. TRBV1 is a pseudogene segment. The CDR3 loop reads CTSRPAVGDRVTSDTYNEQFF. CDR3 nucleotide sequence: TGCACCAGCAGGCCAGCCGTCGGGGACAGGGTCACTAGCGACACGTACAATGAGCAGTTCTTC.